The 30 T cell receptor beta chains presented below share a single source sample, sequenced in a study of early T cells in non-severe SARS-CoV-2 infection. TCRdb re-called the 5' RACE reads with MiXCR, one entry per CDR3 protein. The sample includes 50,000 to 80,000 distinct CDR3 sequences, roughly 9% of them seen just once. The material sequenced was whole blood, taken at baseline. The receptors here all came from an adult who was a healthcare worker with PCR-confirmed SARS-CoV-2 infection or an uninfected control (not recorded which).

The sample holds many counts of this clonotype. This chain links TRBV6-6 with TRBJ2-7, with TRBD1 as a possible D gene (6 bases). CDR1 and CDR2 (germline): MNHNY, SVGAGI (reference sequence). The CDR3 has 12 residues. Trimming stripped 10 bases from V and 1 base from J, with 11 bases between. The CDR3 sequence is CATKQGSYEQYF. The CDR3 nucleotides read TGTGCCACCAAACAGGGTTCCTACGAGCAGTACTTC.

This clonotype was observed a handful of times. The chain combines TRBV6-5 with TRBJ1-4; the D is unclear. The CDR3 is 16 amino acids. V lost 0 bases to trimming and J lost 9 bases, with 17 bases between them. CDR1 and CDR2 (germline): MNHEY, SVGAGI. CDR3 region: CASSYSGARETKKLFF. The CDR3 region has the DNA TGTGCCAGCAGTTACTCCGGCGCACGGGAGACCAAAAAACTGTTTTTT.

V gene TRBV9 combines with J gene TRBJ1-2; tentatively, D is TRBD1 (6 bases). Germline V gene data show CDR1 as SGDLS and CDR2 as YYNGEE. The CDR3 runs to 12 residues. V lost 6 bases and J lost 7, with 13 bases in between. The CDR3: CASKQGMAGYTF. The CDR3 DNA reads TGTGCCAGCAAACAGGGAATGGCTGGCTACACCTTC.

In this sample, this clonotype turned up a few times. This chain links TRBV6-5 with TRBJ2-1, with 9 bases that match TRBD2. V lost 0 bases to trimming and J lost 0 bases; unmatched junction nucleotides: 3. CDR3 size: 17 residues. Germline-derived CDR1 and CDR2 are MNHEY and SVGAGI. CDR3 sequence reads: CASSYSASGASYNEQFF. Written as DNA, the CDR3 is TGTGCCAGCAGTTACTCGGCTAGCGGGGCCTCCTACAATGAGCAGTTCTTC.

The chain employs TRBV5-1 and TRBJ2-7; D might be TRBD1 (5 bases). V lost 3 bases to trimming and J lost 5 bases, with 9 bases between them. Germline V CDR1 and CDR2: SGHRS, YFSETQ. This CDR3 has 12 amino acids. The CDR3 here is CASSWQGNEQYF. The CDR3 DNA reads TGCGCCAGCAGCTGGCAGGGTAACGAGCAGTACTTC.

The chain carries TRBV2 and TRBJ1-3; D is perhaps TRBD1 (5 bases). Trimming took off 7 bases at V and 1 base at J, with 14 bases between the two ends. Germline CDR1 is SNHLY and CDR2 is FYNNEI. The CDR3 is 15 residues long. CDR3 region: CASTWGMGSGNTIYF. CDR3 DNA: TGTGCCAGCACCTGGGGGATGGGTTCTGGAAACACCATATATTTT.

The rearrangement links TRBV11-2 to TRBJ2-3; 7 bases line up with TRBD1. The CDR3 contains 15 residues. After removal of 5 bases from V and 6 bases from J, the junction contained 11 bases not matched to a gene. Germline V gene sequence: CDR1 SGHAT, CDR2 FQNNGV. CDR3 bases: TGTGCCAGCAGCCCGTGGACCCAGGGGGAGGATACGCAGTATTTT. Translating it yields CASSPWTQGEDTQYF.

V and J are TRBV19 and TRBJ2-5; the match to TRBD2 covers 8 bases. CDR1 and CDR2 from the germline V gene are LNHDA and SQIVND (reference sequence). Trimming took 1 base from V and 5 from J; bases not matched to a gene: 6. The CDR3 length is 15 residues. As DNA, the CDR3 is TGTGCCAGTAGTATAGCGGGAGGGATGCATGAGACCCAGTACTTC. It yields the protein CASSIAGGMHETQYF.

This clonotype was detected a few times. The V and J genes are TRBV12-3 or TRBV12-4 and TRBJ2-7; 7 bases are shared with TRBD1. V lost 7 bases to trimming and J lost 6 bases; unmatched junction nucleotides: 12. This CDR3 is 14 amino acids long. CDR3 coding DNA: TGTGCCAGCACCCTAACAGGGGCTGCACGCGAGCAGTACTTC. Encoded protein: CASTLTGAAREQYF.

This clonotype was seen a handful of times. The genes are TRBV11-2 and TRBJ2-7, with D possibly called TRBD1 or TRBD2 (5 bases each). The germline V and J ends were trimmed by 5 bases and 1 base, with 9 bases remaining between them. Per the germline V gene, CDR1 is SGHAT and CDR2 is FQNNGV. This CDR3 has 13 residues. For the CDR3, the DNA is TGTGCCAGCAGCCGAGGGGTATCCTACGAGCAGTACTTC. It yields the protein CASSRGVSYEQYF.

This rearrangement joins TRBV30 to TRBJ1-1; TRBD1 is a possible D gene (5 bases). Looked up from germline, CDR1 is GTSNPN and CDR2 is SVGIG (reference sequence). Deletions cut 0 bases from V and 5 bases from J, with 10 bases between. This CDR3 is built from 13 residues. CDR3 nucleotide sequence: TGTGCCTGGAGTGTACAGGTGGGGACTGAAGCTTTCTTT. Amino acid sequence: CAWSVQVGTEAFF.

This clonotype was counted many times. The rearrangement links TRBV7-8 to TRBJ2-1; D is uncertain. Germline V gene data show CDR1 as SGHVS and CDR2 as FQNEAQ. The V gene lost 2 bases and the J gene lost 7 bases, with 6 bases spanning the gap. CDR3 length equals 12 residues. The CDR3 sequence is CASSLRANEQFF. The CDR3 coding sequence is TGTGCCAGCAGCTTAAGGGCTAATGAGCAGTTCTTC.

This chain joins TRBV12-3 or TRBV12-4 and TRBJ2-1; weak D call: TRBD2 (6 bases). The CDR3 runs to 13 residues. Trimming took off 2 bases at V and 9 bases at J, with 11 bases between the two ends. CDR3 amino acids: CASSLLEAGEQFF. CDR3 DNA: TGTGCCAGCAGTTTACTAGAAGCGGGTGAGCAGTTCTTC.

The rearrangement joins TRBV4-2 to TRBJ2-1; 7 bases map to TRBD2. This CDR3 has 16 amino acids. With V trimmed by 2 bases and J by 5 bases, 9 bases remained unmatched. Germline CDR1 LGHNA, CDR2 YNFKEQ. Written as DNA, the CDR3 is TGTGCCAGCAGCCAATCATCTACTCGGGAGGACAATGAGCAGTTCTTC. The encoded protein is CASSQSSTREDNEQFF.

This clonotype was counted a few times. This may arise from a read error, as a much more abundant clone is one base away. V gene TRBV7-3 combines with J gene TRBJ2-1; 10 nucleotides align to TRBD1. V lost 3 bases, J lost 7 bases, and 6 bases stayed unmatched. There are 15 residues in the CDR3. The germline V gene encodes CDR1 SGHTA and CDR2 FQGTGA. The CDR3 is CASSLGQGTANEQFF. DNA of the CDR3: TGTGCCAGCAGCTTGGGACAGGGGACGGCAAATGAGCAGTTCTTC.

This clonotype showed up just a few times. This chain connects TRBV11-2 to TRBJ2-1; D may be TRBD1 or TRBD2 (5 bases each). Trimming left V 8 bases short and J 7 bases short, with 18 bases between. Germline loops: CDR1 SGHAT, CDR2 FQNNGV. This CDR3 has 14 residues. The CDR3 here is CASGLLGTRNEQFF. The CDR3 coding sequence is TGTGCCAGCGGGCTCCTAGGGACCAGGAATGAGCAGTTCTTC.

The CDR3 is CASSLGQLPREAFF. The CDR3, as DNA: TGTGCCAGCAGCTTGGGACAGCTACCCCGTGAAGCTTTCTTT. This chain connects TRBV25-1 to TRBJ1-1; 7 positions match TRBD1. CDR1 is MGHDK and CDR2 is SYGVNS in the germline V gene. The V gene end was trimmed by 6 bases and the J gene end by 7 bases; junction bases not matched to a gene: 11. CDR3 size: 14 residues.

This clonotype was detected a few times. The V and J genes are TRBV6-6 and TRBJ2-3; the D gene is possibly TRBD2 (6 bases). Looked up from germline, CDR1 is MNHNY and CDR2 is SVGAGI (reference sequence). The CDR3 has 17 residues. V lost 5 bases and J lost 0, with 18 bases in between. The CDR3, as DNA: TGTGCCAGCAGTAAGGGGACGGGGGATGGAAGCACAGATACGCAGTATTTT. This sequence encodes CASSKGTGDGSTDTQYF.

This clonotype was counted at least ten times. The chain combines TRBV7-2 with TRBJ1-3; no firm D call. This CDR3 spans 15 amino acids. The germline V and J ends were trimmed by 1 base and 0 bases, with 7 bases remaining between them. The germline CDR1 and CDR2 sequences are SGHTA and FQGNSA. The CDR3 coding sequence is TGTGCCAGCAGCTTAGAGGACCACTCTGGAAACACCATATATTTT. Translated: CASSLEDHSGNTIYF.

CDR3: CASSVGAGGTYEQYF. CDR3 bases: TGTGCCAGCAGCGTAGGGGCCGGCGGGACATACGAGCAGTACTTC. The V call is TRBV9, the J call TRBJ2-7, with D perhaps given as TRBD1 or TRBD2 (6 bases each). This CDR3 spans 15 amino acids. The germline V gene encodes CDR1 SGDLS and CDR2 YYNGEE. Trimming left V 0 bases short and J 4 bases short, with 14 bases between.

This clonotype was picked up a small number of times. The chain employs TRBV20-1 and TRBJ2-7, with 9 positions matching TRBD1. The CDR3 is 13 amino acids. CDR1 and CDR2 from the germline V gene are DFQATT and SNEGSKA (reference sequence). V was pared by 4 bases and J by 3 bases, with 4 bases of the junction left unmatched. DNA of the CDR3: TGCAGTGCTACCGGGACAGGGCACTACGAGCAGTACTTC. As protein: CSATGTGHYEQYF.

This clonotype was counted many times. The V call is TRBV18, the J call TRBJ1-5; D is unresolved. This CDR3 is built from 17 residues. V was clipped by 2 bases and J by 0 bases, with 14 bases between them. Per germline, CDR1 KGHSH and CDR2 LQKENI. Here the CDR3 DNA reads TGTGCCAGCTCACCAAGTGAAGGCGATTATAGCAATCAGCCCCAGCATTTT. This codes for CASSPSEGDYSNQPQHF.

This clonotype was counted ten times or more. The V gene is TRBV6-2 or TRBV6-3, the J gene TRBJ2-7, with 7 positions matching TRBD2. CDR3 length: 15 amino acids. Germline V gene data show CDR1 as MNHEY and CDR2 as SVGEGT. Trimming at V came to 2 bases and at J to 0 bases, leaving 4 bases not matched to a gene. The CDR3: CASSYGGRSSYEQYF. Written as DNA, the CDR3 is TGTGCCAGCAGTTACGGCGGGAGAAGCTCCTACGAGCAGTACTTC.

This clonotype has ten or more counts. The chain joins TRBV2 to TRBJ2-1; 9 positions match TRBD2. CDR1 SNHLY and CDR2 FYNNEI come from the germline V gene. There are 13 residues in the CDR3. The ends lost 7 bases at V and 9 bases at J; junction bases unmatched: 7. CDR3 nucleotide sequence: TGTGCCAGCAAGCAGGGAGCGGGAGGTGAGCAGTTCTTC. Its translation is CASKQGAGGEQFF.

This clonotype came up a few times. The chain couples TRBV12-3 or TRBV12-4 to TRBJ1-2, with D unclear. The ends were cut back, 11 bases at V and 3 bases at J, with 19 bases in the middle. The CDR3 consists of 14 residues. DNA for the CDR3: TGTGCCTTAGCCCAGTACAGCGGGGACTATGGCTACACCTTC. This gives the protein CALAQYSGDYGYTF.

This clonotype has more than one count but fewer than ten. The chain is built from TRBV3-1 and TRBJ2-2; D may be TRBD1 (5 bases). Germline values: CDR1 LGHDT, CDR2 YNNKEL (reference sequence). The V gene lost 5 bases and the J gene lost 6 bases, with 16 bases spanning the gap. The CDR3 sequence is 15 residues long. CDR3 protein: CASSLSGLDPGELFF. The CDR3 nucleotides are TGTGCCAGCAGCTTATCAGGGTTAGATCCCGGGGAGCTGTTTTTT.

This chain links TRBV7-9 with TRBJ2-2; D is undetermined. Deletions cut 1 base from V and 3 bases from J, with 12 bases between. This CDR3 spans 16 amino acids. Looked up from germline, CDR1 is SEHNR and CDR2 is FQNEAQ (reference sequence). CDR3: CASSLEAPAYTGELFF. In nucleotides, the CDR3 is TGTGCCAGCAGCTTAGAGGCCCCAGCGTACACCGGGGAGCTGTTTTTT.

The J gene is TRBJ2-3, the V gene TRBV5-4, with D unresolved. The germline V and J ends were trimmed by 0 bases and 0 bases, with 11 bases remaining between them. The CDR3 totals 16 residues. Germline V gene lookup returns CDR1 SGHNT and CDR2 YYREEE (reference sequence). Written as DNA, the CDR3 is TGTGCCAGCAGCTTGGACAGTATCCCTAGCACAGATACGCAGTATTTT. Residues: CASSLDSIPSTDTQYF.

This clonotype was observed a handful of times. This chain links TRBV5-1 with TRBJ2-1; D gene unclear. V was trimmed by 0 bases and J by 9 bases, leaving 13 bases between them. The CDR3 covers 14 residues. Germline V lookup: CDR1 SGHRS, CDR2 YFSETQ. CDR3 sequence: CASSLARTGGEQFF. CDR3 sequence (DNA): TGCGCCAGCAGCTTGGCTCGAACTGGCGGTGAGCAGTTCTTC.

This clonotype came up many times. The CDR3 spells CASSFTEGSEQFF. The CDR3 DNA reads as TGTGCCAGCAGCTTCACCGAAGGGAGTGAGCAGTTCTTC. The chain employs TRBV11-2 and TRBJ2-1; tentatively, D is TRBD2 (5 bases). V was pared by 3 bases and J by 9 bases, with 12 bases between. The CDR3 sequence is 13 residues long. CDR1 and CDR2 (germline): SGHAT, FQNNGV.